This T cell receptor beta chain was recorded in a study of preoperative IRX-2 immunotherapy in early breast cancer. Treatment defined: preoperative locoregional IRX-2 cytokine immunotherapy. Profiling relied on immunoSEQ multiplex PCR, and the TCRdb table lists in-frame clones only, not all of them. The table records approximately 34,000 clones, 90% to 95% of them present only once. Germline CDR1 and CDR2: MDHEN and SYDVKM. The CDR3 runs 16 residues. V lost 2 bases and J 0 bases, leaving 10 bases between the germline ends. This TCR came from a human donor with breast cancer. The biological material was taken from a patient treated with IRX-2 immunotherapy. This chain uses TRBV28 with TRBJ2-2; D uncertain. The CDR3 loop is CASSLIITANTGELFF. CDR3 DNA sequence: TGTGCCAGCAGTTTAATTATAACAGCGAACACCGGGGAGCTGTTTTTT.